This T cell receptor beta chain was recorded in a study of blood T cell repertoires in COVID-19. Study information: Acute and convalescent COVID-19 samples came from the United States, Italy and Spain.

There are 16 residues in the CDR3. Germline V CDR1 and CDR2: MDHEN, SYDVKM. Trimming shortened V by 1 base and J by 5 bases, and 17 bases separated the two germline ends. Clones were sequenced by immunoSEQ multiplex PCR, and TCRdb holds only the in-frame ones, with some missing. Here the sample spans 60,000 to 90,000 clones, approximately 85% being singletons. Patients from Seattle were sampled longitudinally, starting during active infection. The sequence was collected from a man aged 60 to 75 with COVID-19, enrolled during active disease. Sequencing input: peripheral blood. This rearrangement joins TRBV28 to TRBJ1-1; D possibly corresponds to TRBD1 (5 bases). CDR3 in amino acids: CASSLSGPLGFTEAFF. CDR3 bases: TGTGCCAGCAGTTTATCAGGGCCCCTGGGATTTACTGAAGCTTTCTTT.